Listed here is a single T cell receptor beta chain. The antigen is undetermined. These data belong to a study of OX40 agonist ivuxolimab in advanced cancers. Study-wide context: Each patient was given ivuxolimab into a vein every 2 weeks, at 0.01 to 10 mg/kg. Patients receiving dose escalation had hepatocellular carcinoma, melanoma, renal cell or head and neck cancer.

The V and J ends lost 0 bases and 7 bases respectively, with 7 bases between them. The CDR3 has 12 amino acids. In germline, CDR1 is SQVTM, CDR2 ANQGSEA. Study results and caveats: Circulating CD4+ and CD8+ T cells showed clonal expansion by week 6 at 0.1 to 3.0 mg/kg. Clonal expansion among partial responders at 0.1-3.0 mg/kg ranked near the lowest.

Assay: immunoSEQ multiplex PCR; the TCRdb copy retains only in-frame clones and omits some. The table lists tens of thousands of clones, approximately 90% of them singletons, with approximately 6% in the top ten. Sequences were derived from CD4+ or CD8+ T cells sorted from blood, sampled in a trial of the OX40 agonist ivuxolimab. V is TRBV29-1 and J is TRBJ2-1, with unresolved D. The TCR originated in an adult with an advanced solid tumor such as melanoma, head and neck, liver or kidney cancer. The CDR3 DNA reads as TGCAGCGTTGAAGAGGAGTTGAATGAGCAGTTCTTC. Translating it yields CSVEEELNEQFF.